A selection of T cell receptor beta chains follows, all from one sample in a study of blood T cells in healthy people across ages. TCRdb reanalysed the 5' RACE reads using MiXCR and keeps one entry per CDR3 protein. Of about 2 million distinct CDR3 sequences detected, 40% to 55% appear once; the ten largest clones hold roughly 2.1%. Sequenced: blood. The receptors shown here come from a middle-aged woman in good health. Each CDR3 is given with its conserved first and last residue. The D gene is left open where the match is weak. Not every row has a clone size; where given, it reads once, few, many or a size class.

j_call d_call v_call clone_size cdr3_nt cdr3_aa
TRBJ2-5 NA TRBV14 NA TGTGCCAGCAGCCAAGTAACACTAGCAGGGATCCTGACCCAGTACTTC CASSQVTLAGILTQYF
TRBJ2-1 NA TRBV4-3 few TGCGCCAGCAGCCATAGGGAGAGCGGTAACAATGAGCAGTTCTTC CASSHRESGNNEQFF
TRBJ2-7 NA TRBV10-2 NA TGCGCCAGCAGTGAGCCGAACACTTACGAGCAGTACTTC CASSEPNTYEQYF
TRBJ1-6 TRBD1 TRBV5-1 few TGTGCCAGCAGTTCCGGGACAGCGAATTCACCCCTCCACTTT CASSSGTANSPLHF
TRBJ2-3 TRBD2 TRBV6-5 NA TGTGCCGGCAGGGCGGGACTAGCGACCGATACGCAGTATTTT CAGRAGLATDTQYF
TRBJ2-3 NA TRBV12-3/TRBV12-4 NA TGTGCCAGCAGTGGGACTCACACAGATACGCAGTATTTT CASSGTHTDTQYF
TRBJ1-1 NA TRBV7-9 NA TGTGCCAGCAGCTCTTGGGAGGCCAGCTCGAACACTGAAGCTTTCTTT CASSSWEASSNTEAFF
TRBJ1-5 NA TRBV12-3/TRBV12-4 NA TGTGCCAGCAGTGGACGGAACAATCAGCCCCAGCATTTT CASSGRNNQPQHF
TRBJ1-2 TRBD1 TRBV29-1 NA TGCAGCGTTGATGGGACAGGGCCCGGCTACACCTTC CSVDGTGPGYTF
TRBJ1-5 NA TRBV18 NA TGTGCCAGCTCACCCACGAGAGATAGCAATCAGCCCCAGCATTTT CASSPTRDSNQPQHF
TRBJ2-5 NA TRBV7-6 NA TGTGCCAGCAGCTTAGGTAGCGTAGGGCAAGAGACCCAGTACTTC CASSLGSVGQETQYF
TRBJ1-5 NA TRBV19 NA TGTGCCAGTAGGGACAGAACTTATAGCAATCAGCCCCAGCATTTT CASRDRTYSNQPQHF
TRBJ2-3 NA TRBV7-2 NA TGTGCCAGCAGCTTAACCGGGGGCCTCGGAGATATGCAGTATTTT CASSLTGGLGDMQYF
TRBJ2-3 NA TRBV4-3 NA TGCGCCAGCAACCTCAGCCTAGCGAAAAGCACAGATACGCAGTATTTT CASNLSLAKSTDTQYF
TRBJ2-1 TRBD2 TRBV5-1 NA TGCGCCAGTGGGACTAGCGGGGGGCCTCAGGGCGAGCAGTTCTTC CASGTSGGPQGEQFF
TRBJ2-1 NA TRBV4-2 NA TGTGCCAGCAGCGACGCTAGGAGACTAGACGGGGAGCAGTTCTTC CASSDARRLDGEQFF
TRBJ1-2 NA TRBV7-2 NA TGTGCCAGCAGCTTAGTTGGCCCCCGGGCTGGCTACACCTTC CASSLVGPRAGYTF
TRBJ1-4 TRBD1 TRBV20-1 NA TGCAGTGCCCCAAGGGGTGGGACAGGGGTTGAAAAACTGTTTTTT CSAPRGGTGVEKLFF
TRBJ2-1 TRBD2 TRBV4-3 NA TGCGCCAGCAGCCAAGATAGGGCTAGCGGGGGGGTTAGGAATGAGCAGTTCTTC CASSQDRASGGVRNEQFF
TRBJ2-5 NA TRBV4-1 NA TGCGCCAGCAGCCAAGTAATGGCAGGGGTACCTAAAGAGACCCAGTACTTC CASSQVMAGVPKETQYF
TRBJ1-5 NA TRBV7-9 NA TGTGCCAGCAGCTTTGGTGGGGAACCCCAGCATTTT CASSFGGEPQHF
TRBJ2-1 TRBD2 TRBV5-1 NA TGCGCCAGCAGCTTGGCCTTAGCGGGCGCGTTCAATGAGCAGTTCTTC CASSLALAGAFNEQFF
TRBJ2-5 TRBD2 TRBV27 few TGTGCCAGCAAAGCGGGGGGGCGTGAGACCCAGTACTTC CASKAGGRETQYF
TRBJ2-3 NA TRBV6-2/TRBV6-3 few TGTGCCAGCACCGAGTTAGGTACGCAGTATTTT CASTELGTQYF
TRBJ2-4 NA TRBV6-1 NA TGTGCCAGCACCATAACCGGGCTGTCTAACATTCAGTACTTC CASTITGLSNIQYF
TRBJ2-7 NA TRBV21-1 NA TGTGCCAGCAGCAAAGCGACAGGGAACTACGAGCAGTACTTC CASSKATGNYEQYF
TRBJ2-1 NA TRBV28 many TGTGCCAGCAGTTTACCGTCCTCCTACAATGAGCAGTTCTTC CASSLPSSYNEQFF
TRBJ2-4 NA TRBV20-1 NA TGCAGTGCTAGGGATGCAGGGGGAGGAAACATTCAGTACTTC CSARDAGGGNIQYF
TRBJ1-2 TRBD1 TRBV20-1 NA TGCAGTGCCCCTGGCAGGACAGGGTTTGAATTGAATGGCTACACCTTC CSAPGRTGFELNGYTF
TRBJ2-3 TRBD2 TRBV2 NA TGTGCCAGCAATACCGGGACTAGCCGGTCAGATACGCAGTATTTT CASNTGTSRSDTQYF
TRBJ1-5 TRBD1 TRBV6-1 NA TGTGCCAGCAGTCCCCAACCAATAACAGGGGTTCTCAATCAGCCCCAGCATTTT CASSPQPITGVLNQPQHF
TRBJ1-2 NA TRBV6-2/TRBV6-3 NA TGTGCCAGCAGTTACTCTTTGGGCGCGGGGAGCTACACCTTC CASSYSLGAGSYTF